This passage covers 25 T cell receptor beta chains from one sample sequenced in a study of human T cells and chemical hapten exposure. TCRdb passed the RACE reads through MiXCR, listing each CDR3 protein once. The repertoire has about 110,000 distinct CDR3 sequences, about 12% of them found once; the top ten carry over 1.5%. Time point: pre-sensitization, week 0. Treatment defined: therapeutic diphenylcyclopropenone sensitization with weekly scalp DPC. This specimen was whole blood, taken in connection with sensitization to the hapten diphenylcyclopropenone (DPC). The receptors originated from a woman aged 45-60 years with alopecia areata. Some clones in this sample may be carry-over from other donors' samples.

The sample holds a few counts of this clonotype. The chain links TRBV19 to TRBJ2-7; D is perhaps TRBD1 or TRBD2 (5 bases each). CDR3 length equals 14 residues. With 6 bases removed from V and 6 bases from J, the gap between germline ends came to 18 bases. The germline V gene has CDR1 LNHDA and CDR2 SQIVND (reference sequence). DNA for the CDR3: TGTGCCAGTAGAGGTCCCGGGACCCAAACCGAGCAGTACTTC. Translated: CASRGPGTQTEQYF.

The CDR3 region is CSVVPRQGKNYGYTF. The DNA of the CDR3 is TGCAGCGTTGTGCCAAGGCAGGGAAAAAACTATGGCTACACCTTC. The chain couples TRBV29-1 to TRBJ1-2, with TRBD1 as a possible D gene (5 bases). CDR3 length: 15 amino acids. Trimming removed 4 bases from V and 2 bases from J, with 17 bases in between. In germline, CDR1 is SQVTM, CDR2 ANQGSEA.

This clonotype was counted many times. V and J are TRBV6-6 and TRBJ2-7; D gene ambiguous. CDR1 is MNHNY and CDR2 is SVGAGI in the germline V gene (reference sequence). CDR3 size: 13 residues. The V end was cut by 6 bases, the J end by 3 bases, with 12 bases between. The CDR3 DNA is TGTGCCAGCAGCTCGTGGGGTCTCTACGAGCAGTACTTC. Protein sequence: CASSSWGLYEQYF.

The chain carries TRBV28 and TRBJ2-7; TRBD1 matches at 10 bases. V trimming: 4 bases; J trimming: 3 bases; junction bases outside the gene matches: 3. The germline V gene encodes CDR1 MDHEN and CDR2 SYDVKM. The CDR3 consists of 14 residues. In DNA form, the CDR3 reads TGTGCCAGCAGTTCCCGGGACAGGGGCTACGAGCAGTACTTC. It encodes CASSSRDRGYEQYF.

This clonotype was recorded many times. This chain connects TRBV29-1 to TRBJ2-1; D call uncertain. Germline CDR1 and CDR2: SQVTM and ANQGSEA. The CDR3 runs to 13 residues. V shed 4 bases and J shed 3 bases, with 10 bases lying between them. CDR3 sequence: CSVGKYNYNEQFF. Here the CDR3 DNA reads TGCAGCGTTGGGAAGTACAACTACAATGAGCAGTTCTTC.

This chain connects TRBV7-6 to TRBJ1-4, with TRBD1 as a possible D gene (5 bases). In germline, CDR1 is SGHVS, CDR2 FNYEAQ. Trimming stripped 5 bases from V and 3 bases from J, with 13 bases between. The CDR3 has 15 amino acids. CDR3 region: CASSARQYSNEKLFF. CDR3 nucleotide sequence: TGTGCCAGCAGCGCACGACAGTACTCTAATGAAAAACTGTTTTTT.

This clonotype was counted only a few times. The rearrangement links TRBV7-6 to TRBJ2-1; TRBD2 matches 8 bases. Germline CDR1 and CDR2: SGHVS and FNYEAQ. Trimming cost V 5 bases and J 5 bases; bases outside gene matches: 5. This CDR3 contains 14 residues. The CDR3 loop reads CASSNSGTNNEQFF. The CDR3 DNA reads as TGTGCCAGCAGCAATAGCGGGACTAACAATGAGCAGTTCTTC.

CDR3 nucleotide sequence: TGTGCTAGTGGCCCAGGACAGGGGGCTATCGATACGCAGTATTTT. The encoded protein is CASGPGQGAIDTQYF. J is TRBJ2-3 and V is TRBV12-5; 11 nucleotides align to TRBD1. V lost 6 bases to trimming and J lost 6 bases; unmatched junction nucleotides: 8. From germline, CDR1 is LGHNT and CDR2 FRNRAP. This CDR3 region has 15 residues.

J is TRBJ2-3 and V is TRBV18; D might be TRBD2 (5 bases). CDR3 length: 13 amino acids. In germline, CDR1 is KGHSH, CDR2 LQKENI. With 4 bases removed from V and 11 bases from J, the gap between germline ends came to 16 bases. CDR3 sequence (DNA): TGTGCCAGCTCACGTCCTGACGGGGTGGAGCAGTATTTT. Its protein is CASSRPDGVEQYF.

This clonotype was seen at least ten times. This rearrangement joins TRBV11-3 to TRBJ2-3; D might be TRBD2 (5 bases). The CDR3 extends over 15 amino acids. V lost 3 bases and J lost 0, with 10 bases in between. Germline V lookup: CDR1 SGHNT, CDR2 YENEEA. This CDR3 reads CASSLLGGSTDTQYF. The DNA of the CDR3 is TGTGCCAGCAGCTTGTTGGGCGGGAGCACAGATACGCAGTATTTT.

The V gene is TRBV12-3 or TRBV12-4, the J gene TRBJ2-7; 10 nucleotides line up with TRBD1. V lost 6 bases and J lost 6; bases outside the gene matches: 8. The CDR3 extends over 14 amino acids. The CDR3: CASSPGQGLGEQYF. DNA for the CDR3: TGTGCCAGCAGCCCGGGACAGGGGTTAGGCGAGCAGTACTTC.

This clonotype was counted only a few times. The chain carries TRBV7-9 and TRBJ2-3, with D possibly matching TRBD1 (5 bases). The V end was cut by 1 base, the J end by 5 bases, with 10 bases between. Germline V gene sequence: CDR1 SEHNR, CDR2 FQNEAQ (reference sequence). The CDR3 consists of 14 residues. Written as DNA, the CDR3 is TGTGCCAGCAGCTTAGAGCAGGGTAGAGATACGCAGTATTTT. This codes for CASSLEQGRDTQYF. Using reference TRBV7-9 and TRBJ2-3 for the parts outside the CDR3, the full variable domain is DTGVSQNPRHKITKRGQNVTFRCDPISEHNRLYWYRQTLGQGPEFLTYFQNEAQLEKSRLLSDRFSAERPKGSFSTLEIQRTEQGDSAMYLCASSLEQGRDTQYFGPGTRLTVL.

This chain connects TRBV4-2 to TRBJ2-1; 7 bases fit TRBD2. V dropped 3 bases and J dropped 4; count of bases not matched to a gene: 6. This CDR3 comprises 15 residues. CDR1 and CDR2 (germline): LGHNA, YNFKEQ. The CDR3 DNA is TGTGCCAGCAGCCATTCACGGGGGGATTACAATGAGCAGTTCTTC. This encodes CASSHSRGDYNEQFF.

This clonotype has a single count. A much larger clone lies a single base off, so this may be a read error. The chain uses TRBV28 and TRBJ2-2, with D hard to call. V shed 6 bases and J shed 4 bases, with 3 bases lying between them. CDR1 is MDHEN, CDR2 SYDVKM, per germline. The CDR3 consists of 11 residues. This CDR3 reads CASRGTGELFF. The CDR3 coding sequence is TGTGCCAGCAGGGGCACCGGGGAGCTGTTTTTT.

At least ten counts were recorded for this clonotype. V is TRBV24-1 and J is TRBJ1-6, with D possibly matching TRBD1 (5 bases). V dropped 4 bases and J dropped 7 bases, with 7 bases sitting between them. In germline, CDR1 is KGHDR, CDR2 SFDVKD. The CDR3 is 13 amino acids. CDR3 nucleotide sequence: TGTGCCACCAGTGACAGGGTGAATTCACCCCTCCACTTT. Its translation is CATSDRVNSPLHF.

This clonotype has only a few counts. The genes are TRBV5-1 and TRBJ2-7; TRBD1 matches 7 bases. Germline assignment: CDR1 SGHRS and CDR2 YFSETQ. This CDR3 is built from 13 residues. V was pared by 3 bases and J by 7 bases, with 7 bases of the junction left unmatched. The DNA for the CDR3 is TGCGCCAGCAGCTGGACGACAGGGCAAGAGCAGTACTTC. Protein sequence: CASSWTTGQEQYF.

This clonotype was seen a few times. The rearrangement joins TRBV6-5 to TRBJ1-2; 8 nucleotides align to TRBD1. The CDR3 runs 13 residues. V dropped 10 bases and J dropped 4; count of bases not matched to a gene: 8. Germline V gene sequence: CDR1 MNHEY, CDR2 SVGAGI. The CDR3 DNA is TGTGCCATTGGGGAGGGACAGGCCTATGGCTACACCTTC. It translates to CAIGEGQAYGYTF.

The chain joins TRBV3-2 to TRBJ1-5; the tabulated D call, TRBD1, remains unverified against the DNA. TRBV3-2 is designated a pseudogene. The CDR3 has 15 amino acids. The CDR3 here is CASSKQENSNQPQHF. CDR3 bases: TGTGCCAGCAGCAAACAGGAGAATAGCAATCAGCCCCAGCATTTT.

This clonotype was detected many times. This chain links TRBV6-2 or TRBV6-3 with TRBJ2-7; D possibly corresponds to TRBD2 (6 bases). This CDR3 has 14 residues. From germline, CDR1 is MNHEY and CDR2 SVGEGT. Trimming removed 6 bases at V and 7 bases at J, with 19 bases between. This chain's CDR3 is CASSPVEGLGEQYF. CDR3 nucleotides: TGTGCCAGCAGCCCGGTCGAGGGACTCGGGGAGCAGTACTTC.

The chain carries TRBV28 and TRBJ2-3; no reliable D call. The CDR3 loop spans 11 amino acids. The germline V and J ends were trimmed by 5 bases and 6 bases, with 6 bases remaining between them. The V gene's germline CDR1 is MDHEN and CDR2 SYDVKM. The CDR3 coding sequence is TGTGCCAGCAGTATCAGGGATACGCAGTATTTT. Amino acids: CASSIRDTQYF.

This clonotype was seen more than once but under ten times. J is TRBJ1-6 and V is TRBV7-9, with 8 bases fitting TRBD1. Germline lookup yields CDR1 SEHNR and CDR2 FQNEAQ (reference sequence). V trimming: 4 bases; J trimming: 10 bases; junction bases outside the gene matches: 6. The length of the CDR3 is 14 residues. The CDR3 loop is CASSSGTGYSPLHF. The CDR3, as DNA: TGTGCCAGCAGCTCCGGGACAGGATACTCACCCCTCCACTTT.

The sample holds many counts of this clonotype. The chain carries TRBV28 and TRBJ1-5; D remains unclear. The CDR3 is made up of 15 amino acids. Trimming pared 2 bases from V and 4 bases from J, leaving 12 bases between. Per the germline V gene, CDR1 is MDHEN and CDR2 is SYDVKM. For the CDR3, the DNA is TGTGCCAGCAGTTTAGGCGGACCTCAGAATCAGCCCCAGCATTTT. As protein: CASSLGGPQNQPQHF.

This clonotype occurred many times. The V and J genes are TRBV7-9 and TRBJ2-1; the D gene is possibly TRBD2 (5 bases). The CDR3 is 15 amino acids. V lost 7 bases to trimming and J lost 1 base, with 14 bases between them. Looked up from germline, CDR1 is SEHNR and CDR2 is FQNEAQ (reference sequence). DNA of the CDR3: TGTGCCAGCAATAAGGAGGTGAAGTCCTACAATGAGCAGTTCTTC. Translated: CASNKEVKSYNEQFF.

The chain has TRBV7-9 and TRBJ1-1; 7 positions agree with TRBD1. The CDR3 contains 15 residues. V was clipped by 5 bases and J by 4 bases; unmatched bases: 10. Germline CDR1 is SEHNR and CDR2 is FQNEAQ (reference sequence). The CDR3 DNA reads TGTGCCAGCAGCGTCGCAGGGGGAGGAATCACTGAAGCTTTCTTT. Translation gives CASSVAGGGITEAFF.

The J gene is TRBJ2-7, the V gene TRBV28, with 8 positions matching TRBD2. Germline V gene sequence: CDR1 MDHEN, CDR2 SYDVKM. There are 16 residues in the CDR3. The V and J ends lost 8 bases and 1 base, in that order; junction bases with no gene match: 13. The CDR3 loop reads CASPPLSGSISYEQYF. The CDR3 region has the DNA TGTGCCAGCCCCCCCCTAAGCGGGAGTATATCCTACGAGCAGTACTTC.